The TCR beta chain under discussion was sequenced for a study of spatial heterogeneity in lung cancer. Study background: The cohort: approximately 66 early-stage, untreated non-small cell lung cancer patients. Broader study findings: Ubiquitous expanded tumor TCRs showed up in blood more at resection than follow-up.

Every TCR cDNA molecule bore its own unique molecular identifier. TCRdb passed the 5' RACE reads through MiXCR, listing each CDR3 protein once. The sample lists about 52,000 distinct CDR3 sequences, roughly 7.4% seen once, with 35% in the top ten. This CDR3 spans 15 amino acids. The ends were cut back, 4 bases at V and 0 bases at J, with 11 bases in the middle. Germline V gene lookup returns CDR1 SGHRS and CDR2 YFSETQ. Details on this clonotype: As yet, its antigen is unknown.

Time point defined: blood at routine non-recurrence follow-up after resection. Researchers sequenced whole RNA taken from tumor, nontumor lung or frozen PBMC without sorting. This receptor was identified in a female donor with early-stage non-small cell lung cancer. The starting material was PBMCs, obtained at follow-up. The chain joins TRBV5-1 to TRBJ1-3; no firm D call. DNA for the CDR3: TGCGCCAGCAGCGGCGGACGGACCTCTGGAAACACCATATATTTT. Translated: CASSGGRTSGNTIYF. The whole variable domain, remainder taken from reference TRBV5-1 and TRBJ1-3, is KAGVTQTPRYLIKTRGQQVTLSCSPISGHRSVSWYQQTPGQGLQFLFEYFSETQRNKGNFPGRFSGRQFSNSRSEMNVSTLELGDSALYLCASSGGRTSGNTIYFGEGSWLTVV.